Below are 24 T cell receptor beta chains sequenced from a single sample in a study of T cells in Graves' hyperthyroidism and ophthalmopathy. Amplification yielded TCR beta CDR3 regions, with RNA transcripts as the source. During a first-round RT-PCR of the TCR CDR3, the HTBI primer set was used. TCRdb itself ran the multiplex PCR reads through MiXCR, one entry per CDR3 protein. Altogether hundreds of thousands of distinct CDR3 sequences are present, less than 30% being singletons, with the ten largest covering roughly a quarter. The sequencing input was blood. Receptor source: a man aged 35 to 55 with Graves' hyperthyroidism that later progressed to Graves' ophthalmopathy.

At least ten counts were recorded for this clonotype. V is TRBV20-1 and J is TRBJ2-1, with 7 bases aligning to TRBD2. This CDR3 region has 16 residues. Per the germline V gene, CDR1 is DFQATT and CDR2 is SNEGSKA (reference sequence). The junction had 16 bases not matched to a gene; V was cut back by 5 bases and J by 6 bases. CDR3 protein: CSAQGGRGRPGNEQFF. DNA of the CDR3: TGCAGTGCTCAGGGAGGGAGAGGGAGGCCCGGCAATGAGCAGTTCTTC.

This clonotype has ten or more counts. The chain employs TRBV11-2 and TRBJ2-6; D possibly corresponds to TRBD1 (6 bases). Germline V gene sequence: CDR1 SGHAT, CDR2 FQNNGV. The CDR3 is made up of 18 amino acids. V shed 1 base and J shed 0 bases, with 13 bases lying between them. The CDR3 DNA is TGTGCCAGCAGCTTAGGAACCGGGACACCCTCTGGGGCCAACGTCCTGACTTTC. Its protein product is CASSLGTGTPSGANVLTF. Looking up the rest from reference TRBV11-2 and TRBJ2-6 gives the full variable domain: EAGVAQSPRYKIIEKRQSVAFWCNPISGHATLYWYQQILGQGPKLLIQFQNNGVVDDSQLPKDRFSAERLKGVDSTLKIQPAKLEDSAVYLCASSLGTGTPSGANVLTFGAGSRLTVL.

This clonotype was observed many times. CDR3 region: CASSSSGYGGNQPQHF. The CDR3 nucleotides read TGTGCCAGCAGTTCCTCCGGGTACGGTGGCAATCAGCCCCAGCATTTT. V usage is TRBV6-5 and J usage is TRBJ1-5; D gene uncertain. The CDR3 is 16 amino acids. The V and J ends lost 4 bases and 2 bases respectively, with 15 bases between them. Germline CDR1 and CDR2: MNHEY and SVGAGI.

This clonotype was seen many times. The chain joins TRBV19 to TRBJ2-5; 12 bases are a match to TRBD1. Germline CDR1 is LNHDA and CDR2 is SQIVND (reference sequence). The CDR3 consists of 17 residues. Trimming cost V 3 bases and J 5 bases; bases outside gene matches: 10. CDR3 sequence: CASSIDVGQGALETQYF. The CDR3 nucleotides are TGTGCCAGTAGTATTGACGTGGGACAGGGGGCTTTGGAGACCCAGTACTTC.

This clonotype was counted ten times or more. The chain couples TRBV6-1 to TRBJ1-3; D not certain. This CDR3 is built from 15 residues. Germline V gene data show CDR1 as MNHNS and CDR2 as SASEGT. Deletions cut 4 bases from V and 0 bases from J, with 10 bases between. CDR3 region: CASSASGGSGNTIYF. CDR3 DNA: TGTGCCAGCAGTGCGAGCGGTGGCTCTGGAAACACCATATATTTT.

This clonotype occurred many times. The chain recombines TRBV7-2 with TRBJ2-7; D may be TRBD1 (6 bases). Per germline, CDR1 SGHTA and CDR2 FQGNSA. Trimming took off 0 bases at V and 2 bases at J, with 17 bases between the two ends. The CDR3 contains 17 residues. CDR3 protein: CASSLAALGQIAYEQYF. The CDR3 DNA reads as TGTGCCAGCAGCTTAGCGGCCCTCGGACAGATTGCCTACGAGCAGTACTTC.

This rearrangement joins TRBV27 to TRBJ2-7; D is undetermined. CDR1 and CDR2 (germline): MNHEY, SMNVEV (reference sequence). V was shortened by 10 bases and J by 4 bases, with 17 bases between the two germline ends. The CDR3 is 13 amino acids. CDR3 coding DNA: TGTGCCACCCTGGACCGCGGAGTATACGAGCAGTACTTC. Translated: CATLDRGVYEQYF.

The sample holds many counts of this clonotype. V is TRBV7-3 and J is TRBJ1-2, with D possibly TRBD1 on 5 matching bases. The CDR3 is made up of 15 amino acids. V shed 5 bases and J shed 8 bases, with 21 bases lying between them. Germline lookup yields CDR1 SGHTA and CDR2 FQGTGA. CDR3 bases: TGTGCCAGCAGCATCAGTGGGCAGGGTTTTGACGGCTACACCTTC. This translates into CASSISGQGFDGYTF.

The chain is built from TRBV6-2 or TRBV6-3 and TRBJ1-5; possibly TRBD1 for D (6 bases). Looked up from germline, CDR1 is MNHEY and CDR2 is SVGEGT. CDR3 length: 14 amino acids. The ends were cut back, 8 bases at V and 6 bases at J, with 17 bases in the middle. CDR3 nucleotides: TGTGCCAGCGGAAGGGGCAGGGGAAGTCAGCCCCAGCATTTT. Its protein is CASGRGRGSQPQHF.

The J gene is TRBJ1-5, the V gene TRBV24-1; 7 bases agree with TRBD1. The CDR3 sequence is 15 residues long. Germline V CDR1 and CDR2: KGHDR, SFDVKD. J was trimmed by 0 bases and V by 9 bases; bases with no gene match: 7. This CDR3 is CATGQGGSSNQPQHF. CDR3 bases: TGTGCCACCGGCCAGGGGGGATCTAGCAATCAGCCCCAGCATTTT.

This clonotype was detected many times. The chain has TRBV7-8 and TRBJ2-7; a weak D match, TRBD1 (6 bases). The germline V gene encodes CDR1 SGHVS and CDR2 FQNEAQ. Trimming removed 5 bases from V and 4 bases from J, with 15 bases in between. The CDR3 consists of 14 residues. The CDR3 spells CASSHSGASYEQYF. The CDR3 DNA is TGTGCCAGCAGCCATTCAGGGGCGTCATACGAGCAGTACTTC.

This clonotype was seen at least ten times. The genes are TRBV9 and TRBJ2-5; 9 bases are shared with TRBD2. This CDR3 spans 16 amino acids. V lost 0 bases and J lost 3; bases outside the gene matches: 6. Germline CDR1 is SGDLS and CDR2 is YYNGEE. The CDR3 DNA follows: TGTGCCAGCAGCGTAGAAAGGGTAGCGGGAGAAGAGACCCAGTACTTC. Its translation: CASSVERVAGEETQYF.

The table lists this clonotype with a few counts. The CDR3 loop reads CASSQSPGGSNQPQHF. CDR3 nucleotide sequence: TGCGCCAGCAGCCAATCCCCCGGGGGCAGCAATCAGCCCCAGCATTTT. The rearrangement uses TRBV4-1 and TRBJ1-5, with TRBD1 as a possible D gene (6 bases). The CDR3 loop spans 16 amino acids. V was shortened by 2 bases and J by 1 base, with 12 bases between the two germline ends. Germline CDR1 and CDR2: MGHRA and YSYEKL.

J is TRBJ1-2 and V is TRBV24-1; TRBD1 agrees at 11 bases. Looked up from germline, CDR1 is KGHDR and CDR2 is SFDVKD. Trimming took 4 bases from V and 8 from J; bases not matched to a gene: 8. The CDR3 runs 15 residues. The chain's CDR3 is CATSDPGQGAGGYTF. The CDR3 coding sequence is TGTGCCACCAGTGACCCTGGACAGGGGGCTGGAGGCTACACCTTC.

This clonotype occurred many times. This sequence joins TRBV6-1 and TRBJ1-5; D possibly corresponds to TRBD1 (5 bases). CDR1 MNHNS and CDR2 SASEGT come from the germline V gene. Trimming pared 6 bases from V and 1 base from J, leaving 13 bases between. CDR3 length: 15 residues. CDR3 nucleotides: TGTGCCAGCAGCCGATTGGGGGAAAGCAATCAGCCCCAGCATTTT. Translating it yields CASSRLGESNQPQHF.

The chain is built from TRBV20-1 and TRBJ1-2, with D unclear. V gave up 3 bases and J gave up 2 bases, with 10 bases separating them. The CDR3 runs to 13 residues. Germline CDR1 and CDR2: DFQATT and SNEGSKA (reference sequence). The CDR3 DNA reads TGCAGTGCTAGGTCACGGTTAAACTATGGCTACACCTTC. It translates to CSARSRLNYGYTF.

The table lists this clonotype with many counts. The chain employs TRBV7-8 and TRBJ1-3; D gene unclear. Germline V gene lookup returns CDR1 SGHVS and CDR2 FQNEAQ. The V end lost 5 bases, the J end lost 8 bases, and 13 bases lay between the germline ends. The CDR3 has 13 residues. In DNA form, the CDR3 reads TGTGCCAGCAGCGCGGCTGGCGGGTACACCATATATTTT. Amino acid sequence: CASSAAGGYTIYF. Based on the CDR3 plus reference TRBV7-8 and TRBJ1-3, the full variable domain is GAGVSQSPRYKVAKRGQDVALRCDPISGHVSLFWYQQALGQGPEFLTYFQNEAQLDKSGLPSDRFFAERPEGSVSTLKIQRTQQEDSAVYLCASSAAGGYTIYFGEGSWLTVV.

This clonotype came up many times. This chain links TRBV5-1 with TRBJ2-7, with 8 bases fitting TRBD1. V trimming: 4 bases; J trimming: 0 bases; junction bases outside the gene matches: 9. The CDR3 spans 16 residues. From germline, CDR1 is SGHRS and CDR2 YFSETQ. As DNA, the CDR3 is TGCGCCAGCAGCCGCCCTAGACAGGGGAACTCCTACGAGCAGTACTTC. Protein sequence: CASSRPRQGNSYEQYF.

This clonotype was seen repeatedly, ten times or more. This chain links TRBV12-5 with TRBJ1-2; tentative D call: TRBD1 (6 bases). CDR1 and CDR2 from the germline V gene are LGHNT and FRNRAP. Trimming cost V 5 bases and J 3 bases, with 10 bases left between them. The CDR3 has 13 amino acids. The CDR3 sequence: CASGRGAYYGYTF. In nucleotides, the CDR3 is TGTGCTAGTGGTCGGGGGGCCTACTATGGCTACACCTTC. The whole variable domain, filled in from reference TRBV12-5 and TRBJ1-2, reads DARVTQTPRHKVTEMGQEVTMRCQPILGHNTVFWYRQTMMQGLELLAYFRNRAPLDDSGMPKDRFSAEMPDATLATLKIQPSEPRDSAVYFCASGRGAYYGYTFGSGTRLTVV.

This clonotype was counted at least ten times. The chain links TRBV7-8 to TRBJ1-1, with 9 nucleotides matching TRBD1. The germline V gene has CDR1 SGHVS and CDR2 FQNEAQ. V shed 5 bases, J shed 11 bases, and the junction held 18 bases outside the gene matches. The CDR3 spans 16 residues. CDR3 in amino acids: CASSPSDRGAYSSAFF. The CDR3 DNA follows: TGTGCCAGCAGCCCCTCCGACAGGGGGGCTTATTCGAGCGCTTTCTTT.

The DNA of the CDR3 is TGTGCCAGCAGATTGGAGGCCCTCCACGAGCAGTACTTC. Its protein product is CASRLEALHEQYF. This sequence joins TRBV2 and TRBJ2-7; TRBD2 might be the D (5 bases). Trimming pared 6 bases from V and 5 bases from J, leaving 14 bases between. The CDR3 length is 13 residues. Looked up from germline, CDR1 is SNHLY and CDR2 is FYNNEI.

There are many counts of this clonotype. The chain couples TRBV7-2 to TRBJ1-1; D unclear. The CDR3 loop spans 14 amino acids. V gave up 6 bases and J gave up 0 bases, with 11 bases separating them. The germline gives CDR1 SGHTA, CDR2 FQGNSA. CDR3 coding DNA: TGTGCCAGCAGTAAAGGACCCGTGAACACTGAAGCTTTCTTT. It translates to CASSKGPVNTEAFF.

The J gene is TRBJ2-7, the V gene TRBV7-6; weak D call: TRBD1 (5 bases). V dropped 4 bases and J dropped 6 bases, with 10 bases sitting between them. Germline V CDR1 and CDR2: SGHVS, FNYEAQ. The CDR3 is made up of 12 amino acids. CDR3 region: CASSSTGIEQYF. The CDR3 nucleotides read TGTGCCAGCAGCTCAACAGGTATCGAGCAGTACTTC.

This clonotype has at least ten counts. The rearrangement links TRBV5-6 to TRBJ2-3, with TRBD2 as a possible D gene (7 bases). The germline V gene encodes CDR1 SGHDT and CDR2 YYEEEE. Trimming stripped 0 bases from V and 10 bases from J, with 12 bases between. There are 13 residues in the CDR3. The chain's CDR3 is CASSLGRGGAQYF. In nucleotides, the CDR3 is TGTGCCAGCAGCTTGGGTAGGGGGGGTGCGCAGTATTTT.